Listed below are T cell receptor beta chains from one sample, sequenced in a study of shared clonotypes between healthy human individuals. Assay: immunoSEQ multiplex PCR; the TCRdb copy retains only in-frame clones and omits some. The sample has hundreds of thousands of clones, 80% to 95% seen once; the top ten hold under 30%. Sequenced input: naive CD8+ T cells sorted from blood. Receptors originate from a man aged 25-40 years in good health. The CDR3 runs from the conserved cysteine through the conserved F or W. D genes are given only for firm matches. Only part of the rows carry a size: once, few, many, or a class if the clone is expanded.

j_call v_call d_call clone_size cdr3_nt cdr3_aa
TRBJ2-7 TRBV4-3 . once TGCGCCAGCAGCCAAGCTGTTTGGGCGCTTGACGAGCAGTACTTC CASSQAVWALDEQYF
TRBJ2-2 TRBV6-5 . . TGTGCCAGCAGTCCCGGGACCCTGAACACCGGGGAGCTGTTTTTT CASSPGTLNTGELFF
TRBJ2-3 TRBV4-3 . . TGCGCCAGCAGCCGCCGGGACAGCACAGATACGCAGTATTTT CASSRRDSTDTQYF
TRBJ1-5 TRBV6-1 TRBD1 few TGTGCCAGCAGTGAAACGACAGGGATCCCTCAGCCCCAGCATTTT CASSETTGIPQPQHF
TRBJ2-5 TRBV5-6 TRBD2 . TGTGCCAGCAACCTGGCGGGGGAGGAGACCCAGTACTTC CASNLAGEETQYF
TRBJ1-3 TRBV12-2 . . TGTGCAAGTCGCTTAGAGGGACAGGGCTCGAACACCATATATTTT CASRLEGQGSNTIYF
TRBJ2-1 TRBV29-1 . . TGCAGCGTTTCAGAGTACTCCTACAATGAGCAGTTCTTC CSVSEYSYNEQFF
TRBJ2-7 TRBV29-1 TRBD2 . TGCAGCGCCGTTGGGACTAGCGAGATCTACGAGCAGTACTTC CSAVGTSEIYEQYF
TRBJ2-7 TRBV6-6 . once TGTGCCAGCAGTAATACACGGGGGAGCTCCTACGAGCAGTACTTC CASSNTRGSSYEQYF
TRBJ2-3 TRBV18 . . TGTGCCAGCTCACCACCCAGGGGAGATACGCAGTATTTT CASSPPRGDTQYF
TRBJ2-7 TRBV5-1 TRBD2 . TGCGCCAGCAGCTTGGGGTCTAGCGGGTCTACCTACGAGCAGTACTTC CASSLGSSGSTYEQYF
TRBJ1-4 TRBV9 . . TGTGCCAGCAGCCGCCTGTCAGGGGCGTCAGAACTGTTTTTT CASSRLSGASELFF
TRBJ2-7 TRBV11-2 TRBD1 . TGTGCCAGCAGCTTAGATTCGACAGGGGCACTCTACGAGCAGTACTTC CASSLDSTGALYEQYF
TRBJ1-4 TRBV18 . . TGTGCCAGCTCACCCGACAGAGGAAATGAAAAACTGTTTTTT CASSPDRGNEKLFF
TRBJ2-1 TRBV2 TRBD2 . TGTGCCAGCATTTCTAGCGGGTACAATGAGCAGTTCTTC CASISSGYNEQFF
TRBJ1-5 TRBV5-6 . . TGTGCCAGCAGCACCTGGGGGGTAACTCAGCCCCAGCATTTT CASSTWGVTQPQHF
TRBJ2-5 TRBV14 TRBD2 . TGTGCCAGCAGCCAAGATAACCTAGCGGGAGTGGGAGAGACCCAGTACTTC CASSQDNLAGVGETQYF
TRBJ2-3 TRBV7-6 . few TGTGCCAGCAGCTTAGATCCTAGCGAAGATACGCAGTATTTT CASSLDPSEDTQYF
TRBJ2-2 TRBV27 TRBD2 . TGTGCCAGCAGTCCCCAGGCTGCTAGCGGAGCGAACACCGGGGAGCTGTTTTTT CASSPQAASGANTGELFF
TRBJ2-5 TRBV29-1 TRBD2 . TGCAGCGTTGACGAACTAGCGGGATCAGAGACCCAGTACTTC CSVDELAGSETQYF
TRBJ2-1 TRBV10-2 . . TGCGCCAGCAGCTTGACCCCCGGGGAACACTACAATGAGCAGTTCTTC CASSLTPGEHYNEQFF
TRBJ2-1 TRBV9 TRBD2 . TGTGCCAGCAGCGTAGAGGCCTCTAGCGGGAACTCCTACAATGAGCAGTTCTTC CASSVEASSGNSYNEQFF
TRBJ2-7 TRBV4-1 . . TGCGCCAGCAGCCAACGCCGCTCCTACGAGCAGTACTTC CASSQRRSYEQYF
TRBJ2-7 TRBV11-2 TRBD1 once TGTGCCAGCAGCTCTGAGGGACAGGGAAACTACGAGCAGTACTTC CASSSEGQGNYEQYF
TRBJ1-1 TRBV27 . . TGTGCCAGCACTTCCTCCATGAACACTGAAGCTTTCTTT CASTSSMNTEAFF
TRBJ2-7 TRBV29-1 TRBD2 . TGCAGCGTTGACGCGGGAGGGGTCGAGCAGTACTTC CSVDAGGVEQYF
TRBJ1-1 TRBV4-3 . . TGCGCCAGCAGCCAAGATAAAGGGTTCGCGCCGAACACTGAAGCTTTCTTT CASSQDKGFAPNTEAFF
TRBJ1-3 TRBV15 . . TGTGCCACCAGCAGACCTTCCCCCGGGCCCGGAAACACCATATATTTT CATSRPSPGPGNTIYF
TRBJ2-7 TRBV7-6 TRBD2 . TGTGCCAGCAGCTTATACCCCAGCGGGAGGCTCTACGAGCAGTACTTC CASSLYPSGRLYEQYF
TRBJ2-1 TRBV14 TRBD2 . TGTGCCAGCAGCCCGTGGGAAGCGGGAGACAATGAGCAGTTCTTC CASSPWEAGDNEQFF
TRBJ2-7 TRBV10-3 TRBD2 . TGTGCCACCCTAGCGGGTGTTCCTTACGAGCAGTACTTC CATLAGVPYEQYF
TRBJ1-2 TRBV5-1 TRBD1 . TGCGCCAGCAGTCCCGTTTCGACGGGACAGTTCTATGGCTACACCTTC CASSPVSTGQFYGYTF
TRBJ2-2 TRBV6-4 TRBD2 . TGTGCCAGCACCCCCCGACTAGCGGACACCGGGGAGCTGTTTTTT CASTPRLADTGELFF
TRBJ2-7 TRBV19 . . TGTGCCAGTAGTATCAATTATTTGGGGGAGCAGTACTTC CASSINYLGEQYF
TRBJ1-4 TRBV6-6 TRBD1 . TGTGCCAGCGGGACAGGGGTCGAAAAACTGTTTTTT CASGTGVEKLFF
TRBJ2-1 TRBV7-8 TRBD2 . TGTGCCAGCAGCCCTCAGCGGGAGGGCCTCTACAATGAGCAGTTCTTC CASSPQREGLYNEQFF
TRBJ2-7 TRBV5-8 . . TGTGCCAGCAGCTTGGGGGGCGACGCGGCCCCCTCGCACTTC CASSLGGDAAPSHF
TRBJ2-7 TRBV6-6 TRBD2 . TGTGCCAGCCAAAGCGGGAGCTCCTACGAGCAGTACTTC CASQSGSSYEQYF
TRBJ1-2 TRBV28 . . TGTGCCAGCAGGTGGACAGTTAACTATGGCTACACCTTC CASRWTVNYGYTF
TRBJ2-2 TRBV5-6 TRBD1 . TGTGCCAGCAGCTTGAAATACAGGGGGCCCACCGGGGAGCTGTTTTTT CASSLKYRGPTGELFF
TRBJ2-1 TRBV29-1 TRBD2 . TGCAGCGGGGCCGGACTAGCGGAAACCTACGGGTACAATGAGCAGTTCTTC CSGAGLAETYGYNEQFF
TRBJ1-2 TRBV28 . . TGTGCCAGCAGGACCACCTATGGCTACACCTTC CASRTTYGYTF
TRBJ1-3 TRBV11-3 TRBD1 . TGTGCCAGCAGCCCGGGACAGGGACCTGGAAACACCATATATTTT CASSPGQGPGNTIYF
TRBJ2-1 TRBV14 TRBD2 . TGTGCCAGCAGCCAATCTAGCGGGGAACCCATAGGTGAGCAGTTCTTC CASSQSSGEPIGEQFF
TRBJ1-3 TRBV7-9 TRBD1 . TGTGCCAGCAGCGCTGACAGGGACCAAGGAAACACCATATATTTT CASSADRDQGNTIYF
TRBJ2-2 TRBV19 . . TGTGCCAGTAGGGTAGACCAGGGGAGGGTCACCGGGGAGCTGTTTTTT CASRVDQGRVTGELFF
TRBJ1-1 TRBV14 TRBD1 . TGTGCCAGCAGCCTATCCGGGACAGGGGGGAGGACTGAAGCTTTCTTT CASSLSGTGGRTEAFF
TRBJ2-3 TRBV5-1 TRBD2 few TGCGCCAGCAGCTGGACTAGCGGGAGCACAGATACGCAGTATTTT CASSWTSGSTDTQYF
TRBJ2-3 TRBV5-1 . . TGCGCCAGCAGCCCAGGGATATCAAATATAGCTAGCACAGATACGCAGTATTTT CASSPGISNIASTDTQYF
TRBJ1-2 TRBV27 . . TGTGCCAGCAGTTTCTCCGGGGCAGGGAAAGGCTACACCTTC CASSFSGAGKGYTF
TRBJ2-7 TRBV5-4 TRBD2 . TGTGCCAGCAGCTTGGATCTAGCGGTCTACGAGCAGTACTTC CASSLDLAVYEQYF
TRBJ1-1 TRBV27 TRBD1 . TGTGCCAGCAGATTACAGGGGCTGAACACTGAAGCTTTCTTT CASRLQGLNTEAFF
TRBJ2-5 TRBV25-1 TRBD2 . TGTGCCAGCAGTGGGACTAGCGGGAGACCTCAAGAGACCCAGTACTTC CASSGTSGRPQETQYF
TRBJ2-1 TRBV28 . . TGTGCCAGCCAGTTTGCAGACGGACTAGAGCAGTTCTTC CASQFADGLEQFF
TRBJ2-7 TRBV6-6 TRBD1 . TGTGCCAGCAGTTACTCAGGGACAGGGCGGTGGGAGCAGTACTTC CASSYSGTGRWEQYF
TRBJ2-7 TRBV11-2 TRBD2 . TGTGCCAGCAGCTTAGGGCTAGCGGGAGTCTACGAGCAGTACTTC CASSLGLAGVYEQYF
TRBJ2-7 TRBV11-2 . . TGTGCCAGCAGCCCCCTTTACGAGCAGTACTTC CASSPLYEQYF
TRBJ2-5 TRBV19 TRBD2 . TGTGCCAGTAGTTCCGGAGGTTGGGAGGGCCAAGAGACCCAGTACTTC CASSSGGWEGQETQYF
TRBJ2-7 TRBV15 TRBD1 . TGTGCCACCAGCACCCTTTCCCCCGGACAGGGGTACGAGCAGTACTTC CATSTLSPGQGYEQYF
TRBJ1-3 TRBV7-9 . . TGTGCCAGCAGCTCCCGGGACCCCGATGAGGACACCATATATTTT CASSSRDPDEDTIYF